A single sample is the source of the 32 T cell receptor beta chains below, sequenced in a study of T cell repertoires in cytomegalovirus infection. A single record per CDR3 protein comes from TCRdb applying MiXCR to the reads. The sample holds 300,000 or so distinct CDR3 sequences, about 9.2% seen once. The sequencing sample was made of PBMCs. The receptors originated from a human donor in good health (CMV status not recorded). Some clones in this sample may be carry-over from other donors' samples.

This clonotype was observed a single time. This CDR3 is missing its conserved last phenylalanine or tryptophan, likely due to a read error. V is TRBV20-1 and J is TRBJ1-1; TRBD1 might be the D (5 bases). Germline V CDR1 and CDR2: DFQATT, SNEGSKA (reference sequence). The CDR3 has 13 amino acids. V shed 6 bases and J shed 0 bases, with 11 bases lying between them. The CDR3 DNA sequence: TGCAGTGCCCCGGGACCGCTGAACACTGAAGCTTTCCTT. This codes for CSAPGPLNTEAFL.

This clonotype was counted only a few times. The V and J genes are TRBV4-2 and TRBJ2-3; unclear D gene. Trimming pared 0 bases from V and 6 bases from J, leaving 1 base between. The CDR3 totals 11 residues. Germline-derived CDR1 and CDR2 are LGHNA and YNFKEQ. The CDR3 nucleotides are TGTGCCAGCAGCCAAGACGATACGCAGTATTTT. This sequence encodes CASSQDDTQYF.

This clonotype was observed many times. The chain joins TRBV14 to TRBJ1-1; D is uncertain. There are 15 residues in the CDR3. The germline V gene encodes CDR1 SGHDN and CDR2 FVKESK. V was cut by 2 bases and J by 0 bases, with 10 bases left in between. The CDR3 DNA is TGTGCCAGCAGCCAACAGCAATCGGTGAACACTGAAGCTTTCTTT. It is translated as CASSQQQSVNTEAFF. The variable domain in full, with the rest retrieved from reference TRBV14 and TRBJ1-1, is EAGVTQFPSHSVIEKGQTVTLRCDPISGHDNLYWYRRVMGKEIKFLLHFVKESKQDESGMPNNRFLAERTGGTYSTLKVQPAELEDSGVYFCASSQQQSVNTEAFFGQGTRLTVV.

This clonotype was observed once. Here the CDR3 reads CASRWGGGDTQYF. Written as DNA, the CDR3 is TGTGCCAGCAGATGGGGGGGAGGAGATACGCAGTATTTT. The chain recombines TRBV28 with TRBJ2-3; 7 bases are a match to TRBD2. With V trimmed by 6 bases and J by 5 bases, 5 bases remained unmatched. The germline V gene has CDR1 MDHEN and CDR2 SYDVKM. This CDR3 is built from 13 residues. Using reference TRBV28 and TRBJ2-3 for the parts outside the CDR3, the full variable domain is DVKVTQSSRYLVKRTGEKVFLECVQDMDHENMFWYRQDPGLGLRLIYFSYDVKMKEKGDIPEGYSVSREKKERFSLILESASTNQTSMYLCASRWGGGDTQYFGPGTRLTVL.

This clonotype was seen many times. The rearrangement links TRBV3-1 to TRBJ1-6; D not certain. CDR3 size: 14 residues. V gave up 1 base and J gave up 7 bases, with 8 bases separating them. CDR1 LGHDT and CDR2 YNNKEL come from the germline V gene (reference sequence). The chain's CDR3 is CASSQVVQNSPLHF. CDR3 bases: TGTGCCAGCAGCCAAGTGGTACAGAATTCACCCCTCCACTTT.

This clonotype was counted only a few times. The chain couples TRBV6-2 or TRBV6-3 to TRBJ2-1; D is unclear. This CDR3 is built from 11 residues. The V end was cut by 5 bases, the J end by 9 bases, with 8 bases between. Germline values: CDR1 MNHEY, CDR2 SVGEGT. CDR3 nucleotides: TGTGCCAGCAGTCCCCTGGCTGAGCAGTTCTTC. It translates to CASSPLAEQFF.

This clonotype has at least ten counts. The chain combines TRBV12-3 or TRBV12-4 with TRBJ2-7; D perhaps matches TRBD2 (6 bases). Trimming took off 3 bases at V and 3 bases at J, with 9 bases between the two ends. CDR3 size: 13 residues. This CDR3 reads CASSLGLLYEQYV. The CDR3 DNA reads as TGTGCCAGCAGTTTGGGACTCCTCTACGAGCAGTACGTC.

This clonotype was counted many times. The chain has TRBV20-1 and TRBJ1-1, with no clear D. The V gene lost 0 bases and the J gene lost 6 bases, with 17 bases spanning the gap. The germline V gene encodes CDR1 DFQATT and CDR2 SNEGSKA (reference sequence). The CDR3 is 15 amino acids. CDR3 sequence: CSARDYRVSGAEAFF. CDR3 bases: TGCAGTGCTAGAGATTATCGAGTCTCCGGCGCTGAAGCTTTCTTT.

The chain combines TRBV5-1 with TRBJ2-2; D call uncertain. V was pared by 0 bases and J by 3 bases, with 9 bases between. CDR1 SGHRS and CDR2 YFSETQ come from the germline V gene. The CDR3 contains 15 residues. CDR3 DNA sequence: TGCGCCAGCAGCTTGGAAGCAGGTGACACCGGGGAGCTGTTTTTT. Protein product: CASSLEAGDTGELFF.

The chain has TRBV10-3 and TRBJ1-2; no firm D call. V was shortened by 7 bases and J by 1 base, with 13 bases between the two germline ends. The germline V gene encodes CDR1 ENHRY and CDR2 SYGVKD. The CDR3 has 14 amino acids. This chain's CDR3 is CAITNQDHNYGYTF. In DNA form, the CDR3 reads TGTGCCATCACGAATCAGGATCATAACTATGGCTACACCTTC.

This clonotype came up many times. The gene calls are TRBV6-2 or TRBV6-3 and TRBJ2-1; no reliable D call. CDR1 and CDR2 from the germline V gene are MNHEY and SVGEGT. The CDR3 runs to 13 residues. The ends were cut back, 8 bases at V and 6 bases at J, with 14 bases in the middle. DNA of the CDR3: TGTGCCAGCGCCTTAGAAGTGCTCAATGAGCAGTTCTTC. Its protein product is CASALEVLNEQFF.

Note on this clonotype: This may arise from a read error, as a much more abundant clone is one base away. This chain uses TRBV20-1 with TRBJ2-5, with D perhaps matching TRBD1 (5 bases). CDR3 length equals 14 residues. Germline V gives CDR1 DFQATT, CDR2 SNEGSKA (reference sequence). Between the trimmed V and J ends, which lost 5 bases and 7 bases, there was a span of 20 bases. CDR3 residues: CSAQSQDPQGTQYF. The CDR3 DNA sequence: TGCAGTGCTCAGAGCCAAGACCCGCAGGGGACCCAGTACTTC.

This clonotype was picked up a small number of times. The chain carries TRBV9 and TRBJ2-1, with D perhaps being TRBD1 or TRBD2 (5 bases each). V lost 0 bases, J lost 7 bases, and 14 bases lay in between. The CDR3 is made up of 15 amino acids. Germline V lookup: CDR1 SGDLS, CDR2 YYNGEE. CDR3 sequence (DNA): TGTGCCAGCAGCGTAGGAAACGGGGCCCGGAATGAGCAGTTCTTC. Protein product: CASSVGNGARNEQFF.

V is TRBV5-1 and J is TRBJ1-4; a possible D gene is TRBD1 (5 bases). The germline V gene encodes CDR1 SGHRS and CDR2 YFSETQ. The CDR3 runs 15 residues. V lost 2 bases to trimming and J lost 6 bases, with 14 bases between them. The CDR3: CASSLTGASDEKLFF. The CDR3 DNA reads TGCGCCAGCAGCTTAACAGGCGCTTCGGATGAAAAACTGTTTTTT.

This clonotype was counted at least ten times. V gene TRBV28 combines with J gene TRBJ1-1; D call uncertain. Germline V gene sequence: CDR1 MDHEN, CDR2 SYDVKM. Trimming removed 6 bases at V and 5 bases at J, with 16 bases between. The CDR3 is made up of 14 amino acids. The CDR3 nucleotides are TGTGCCAGCAGGTTCGTAGGGCTAGGGACTGAAGCTTTCTTT. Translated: CASRFVGLGTEAFF.

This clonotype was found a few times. CDR3 nucleotides: TGCGCCAGCAGCCAAGAGGGGTCCGCAAGGAATGAGCAGTTCTTC. Amino acid sequence: CASSQEGSARNEQFF. This sequence joins TRBV4-1 and TRBJ2-1; D is unclear. The V end was cut by 0 bases, the J end by 7 bases, with 13 bases between. This CDR3 is built from 15 residues. The germline CDR1 and CDR2 sequences are MGHRA and YSYEKL.

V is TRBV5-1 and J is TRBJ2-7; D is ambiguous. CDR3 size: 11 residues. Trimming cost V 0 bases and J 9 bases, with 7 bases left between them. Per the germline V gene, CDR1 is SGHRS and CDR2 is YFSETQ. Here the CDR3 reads CASSLGVGQYF. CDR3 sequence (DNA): TGCGCCAGCAGCTTGGGAGTCGGGCAGTACTTC.

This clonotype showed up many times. CDR3 loop: CASSSNRGLKTQYF. The CDR3 DNA sequence: TGTGCCAGCAGTTCAAACAGGGGGCTGAAGACCCAGTACTTC. The V and J genes are TRBV28 and TRBJ2-5; 9 nucleotides line up with TRBD1. The CDR3 runs 14 residues. Trimming took 4 bases from V and 6 from J; bases not matched to a gene: 6. Germline assignment: CDR1 MDHEN and CDR2 SYDVKM.

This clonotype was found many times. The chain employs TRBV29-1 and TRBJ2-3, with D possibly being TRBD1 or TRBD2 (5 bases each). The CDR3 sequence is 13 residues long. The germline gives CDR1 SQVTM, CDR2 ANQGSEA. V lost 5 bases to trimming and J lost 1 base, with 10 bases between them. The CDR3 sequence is CSVRGDRTDTQYF. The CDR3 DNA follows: TGCAGCGTTAGGGGAGACCGCACAGATACGCAGTATTTT.

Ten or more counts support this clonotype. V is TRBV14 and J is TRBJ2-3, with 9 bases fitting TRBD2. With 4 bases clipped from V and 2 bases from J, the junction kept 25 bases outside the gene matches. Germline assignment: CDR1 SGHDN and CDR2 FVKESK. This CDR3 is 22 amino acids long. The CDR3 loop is CASSLDPLGGGAIPSITDTQYF. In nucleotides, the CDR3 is TGTGCCAGCAGCCTCGACCCGCTCGGCGGGGGGGCCATCCCTTCTATCACAGATACGCAGTATTTT.

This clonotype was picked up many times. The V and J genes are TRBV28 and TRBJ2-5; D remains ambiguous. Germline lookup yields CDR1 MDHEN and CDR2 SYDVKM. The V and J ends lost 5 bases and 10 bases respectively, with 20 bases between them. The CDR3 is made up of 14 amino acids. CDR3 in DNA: TGTGCCAGCAGTCCCATCAATGTGCATGAGGACCAGTACTTC. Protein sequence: CASSPINVHEDQYF.

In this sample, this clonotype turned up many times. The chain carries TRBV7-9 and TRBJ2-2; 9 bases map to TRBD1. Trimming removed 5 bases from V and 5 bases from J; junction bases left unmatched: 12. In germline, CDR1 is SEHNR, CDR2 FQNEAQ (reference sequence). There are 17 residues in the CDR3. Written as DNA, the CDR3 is TGTGCCAGCAGCCCCGGACAGGGGAACTCCCTGACCGGGGAGCTGTTTTTT. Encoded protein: CASSPGQGNSLTGELFF.

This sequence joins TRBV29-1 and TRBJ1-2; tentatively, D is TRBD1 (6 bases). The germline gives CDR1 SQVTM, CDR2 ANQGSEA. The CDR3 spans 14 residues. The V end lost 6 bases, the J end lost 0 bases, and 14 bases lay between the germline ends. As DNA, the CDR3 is TGCAGCGTGCTACAGGGTAGTTCTAACTATGGCTACACCTTC. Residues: CSVLQGSSNYGYTF. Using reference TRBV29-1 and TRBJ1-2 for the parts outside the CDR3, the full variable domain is SAVISQKPSRDICQRGTSLTIQCQVDSQVTMMFWYRQQPGQSLTLIATANQGSEATYESGFVIDKFPISRPNLTFSTLTVSNMSPEDSSIYLCSVLQGSSNYGYTFGSGTRLTVV.

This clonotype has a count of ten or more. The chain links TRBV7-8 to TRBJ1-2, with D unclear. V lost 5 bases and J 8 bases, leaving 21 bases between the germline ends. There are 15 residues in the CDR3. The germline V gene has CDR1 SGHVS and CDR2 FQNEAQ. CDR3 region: CASSPLGSGMEGYTF. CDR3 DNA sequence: TGTGCCAGCAGCCCTCTAGGTAGCGGGATGGAAGGCTACACCTTC.

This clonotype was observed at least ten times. The CDR3 sequence is CASSFRPFSGGEETQYF. The DNA for the CDR3 is TGTGCCAGCAGTTTTCGCCCCTTTAGCGGGGGGGAAGAGACCCAGTACTTC. This chain connects TRBV27 to TRBJ2-5; TRBD2 matches 11 bases. Per germline, CDR1 MNHEY and CDR2 SMNVEV (reference sequence). The CDR3 spans 17 residues. Unmatched junction bases numbered 9, after V lost 3 bases and J lost 3 bases.

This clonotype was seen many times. Here the CDR3 DNA reads TGTGCCAGCAGTTACCGACAGGGGCGCTCACCCCTCCACTTT. It encodes CASSYRQGRSPLHF. The V call is TRBV6-2 or TRBV6-3, the J call TRBJ1-6, with 8 bases identical to TRBD1. Germline V gene lookup returns CDR1 MNHEY and CDR2 SVGEGT. The CDR3 sequence is 14 residues long. The V and J ends lost 2 bases and 10 bases, in that order; junction bases with no gene match: 4.

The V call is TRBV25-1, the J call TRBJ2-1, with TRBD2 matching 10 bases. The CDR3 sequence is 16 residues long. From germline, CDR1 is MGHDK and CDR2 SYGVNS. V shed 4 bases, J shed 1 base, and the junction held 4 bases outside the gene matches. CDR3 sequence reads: CASSGAGGPSYNEQFF. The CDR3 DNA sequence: TGTGCCAGCAGTGGAGCGGGGGGGCCTTCCTACAATGAGCAGTTCTTC.

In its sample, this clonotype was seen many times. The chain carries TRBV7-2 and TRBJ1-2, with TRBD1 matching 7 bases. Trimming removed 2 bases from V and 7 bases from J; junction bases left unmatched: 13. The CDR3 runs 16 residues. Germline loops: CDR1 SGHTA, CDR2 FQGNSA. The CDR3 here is CASSLYGSGDSRGYTF. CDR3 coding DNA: TGTGCCAGCAGCTTATATGGGTCCGGGGACAGTCGTGGCTACACCTTC.

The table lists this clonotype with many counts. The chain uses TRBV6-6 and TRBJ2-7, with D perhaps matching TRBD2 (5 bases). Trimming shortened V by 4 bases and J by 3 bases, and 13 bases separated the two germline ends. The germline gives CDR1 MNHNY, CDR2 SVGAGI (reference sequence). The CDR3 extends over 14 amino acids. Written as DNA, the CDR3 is TGTGCCAGCAGTTTCTCCGGGGAGAACTACGAGCAGTACTTC. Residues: CASSFSGENYEQYF.

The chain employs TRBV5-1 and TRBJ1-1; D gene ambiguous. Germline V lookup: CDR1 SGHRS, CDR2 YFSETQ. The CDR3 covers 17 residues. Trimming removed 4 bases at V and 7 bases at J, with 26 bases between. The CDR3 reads CASSTYESRKGMGEAFF. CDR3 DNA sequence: TGCGCCAGCAGCACCTACGAATCCCGGAAAGGCATGGGTGAAGCTTTCTTT. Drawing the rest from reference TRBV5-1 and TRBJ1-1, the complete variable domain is KAGVTQTPRYLIKTRGQQVTLSCSPISGHRSVSWYQQTPGQGLQFLFEYFSETQRNKGNFPGRFSGRQFSNSRSEMNVSTLELGDSALYLCASSTYESRKGMGEAFFGQGTRLTVV.

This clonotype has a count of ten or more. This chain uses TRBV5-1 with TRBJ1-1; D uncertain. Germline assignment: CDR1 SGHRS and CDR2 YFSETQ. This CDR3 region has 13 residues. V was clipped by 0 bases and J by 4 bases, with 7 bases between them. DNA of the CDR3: TGCGCCAGCAGCTTGGGGCAGGTCACTGAAGCTTTCTTT. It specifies CASSLGQVTEAFF. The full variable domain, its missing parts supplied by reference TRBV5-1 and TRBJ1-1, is KAGVTQTPRYLIKTRGQQVTLSCSPISGHRSVSWYQQTPGQGLQFLFEYFSETQRNKGNFPGRFSGRQFSNSRSEMNVSTLELGDSALYLCASSLGQVTEAFFGQGTRLTVV.

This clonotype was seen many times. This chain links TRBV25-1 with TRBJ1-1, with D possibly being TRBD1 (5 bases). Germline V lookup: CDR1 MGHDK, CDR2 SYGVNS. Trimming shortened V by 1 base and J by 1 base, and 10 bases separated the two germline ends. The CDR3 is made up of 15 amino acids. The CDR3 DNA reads TGTGCCAGCAGTGAATTATTGGGGGGGAACACTGAAGCTTTCTTT. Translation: CASSELLGGNTEAFF.